This T cell receptor (beta chain) was identified in a study of CD8 T cells in Susac syndrome. RNA was extracted with the RNeasy kit, and a quantity of about 0.45 to 1 ug was reverse transcribed using random hexamers. Amplification of TCR beta CDR3 by immunoSEQ multiplex PCR spanned 54 Vbeta and 13 Jbeta. TCRdb passed the immunoSEQ multiplex PCR reads through MiXCR, listing each CDR3 protein once. The data show 150,000 or so distinct CDR3 sequences, just under 95% seen once. The TCR originated in a human donor in good health. Sequences were obtained from CD4+ T cells from PBMCs.

The CDR3 DNA is TGTGCCAGCAGTTACTCGAGAAGCGGGGGCCCCCCTAGGTATTTT. Translated, it gives CASSYSRSGGPPRYF. The chain is built from TRBV6-5 and TRBJ2-3; TRBD2 aligns across 8 bases. This CDR3 comprises 15 residues. V dropped 0 bases and J dropped 14; count of bases not matched to a gene: 13. Germline assignment: CDR1 MNHEY and CDR2 SVGAGI.